This T cell receptor (beta chain) is from a study of spatial heterogeneity in lung cancer. Study information: The average appearance count of each unique TCR and UMI combination in raw reads was more than eight.

CDR1 SGHRS and CDR2 YFSETQ come from the germline V gene. The CDR3 sequence is 15 residues long. With 5 bases removed from V and 0 bases from J, the gap between germline ends came to 11 bases. This clonotype was counted at least ten times. Its antigen is undetermined. Regarding time point: sample taken at primary tumor resection. The donors comprised about 70 untreated early-stage non-small cell lung cancer patients. Whole RNA from tumor, nontumor lung or frozen PBMC was sequenced unsorted. All TCR cDNA molecules were individually tagged with a unique molecular identifier. TCRdb re-called the 5' RACE reads through MiXCR, storing one row per CDR3 protein. Among more than 9,000 distinct CDR3 sequences listed, 7.5% to 10% were seen once. Notes on the study in general: It was found that expanded intratumoral alpha and beta TCR counts tracked tumor mutation counts.

The specimen was lung tumor tissue, collected at surgery. The sequence came from a male donor with early-stage non-small cell lung cancer. The rearrangement uses TRBV5-1 and TRBJ2-2; D is possibly TRBD1 (6 bases). The CDR3 reads CASRADSANTGELFF. The CDR3 coding sequence is TGCGCCAGCAGGGCGGACAGCGCGAACACCGGGGAGCTGTTTTTT.